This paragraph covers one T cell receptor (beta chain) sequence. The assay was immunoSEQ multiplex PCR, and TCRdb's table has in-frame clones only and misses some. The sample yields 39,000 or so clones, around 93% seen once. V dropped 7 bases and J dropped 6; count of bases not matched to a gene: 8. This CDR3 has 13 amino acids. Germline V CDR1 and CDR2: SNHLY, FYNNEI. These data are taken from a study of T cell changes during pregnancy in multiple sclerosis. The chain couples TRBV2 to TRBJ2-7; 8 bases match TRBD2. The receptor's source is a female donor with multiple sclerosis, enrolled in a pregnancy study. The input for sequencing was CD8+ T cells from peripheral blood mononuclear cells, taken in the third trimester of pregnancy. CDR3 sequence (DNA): TGTGCCAGCATGACGTGGGCGGGAGGCGAGCAGTACTTC. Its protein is CASMTWAGGEQYF.